This T cell receptor beta chain was captured in a study of T-cell reconstitution after alpha-beta-depleted transplantation in children. Overall study results and limits: Alpha-beta T cells about two months after transplant reportedly derived from several hundred expanded graft clones. From newly produced T cells came most of the T-cell counts and diversity one year after transplant.

This clonotype has more than one count but fewer than ten. Its specificity is unknown. Molecular barcoding with unique molecular identifiers was used for the TCRbeta library. TCRdb independently ran MiXCR on the PCR reads; one entry per CDR3 protein. Of hundreds of thousands of distinct CDR3 sequences listed, approximately 15% are singletons. The sequencing used PBMCs, mostly from graft donor cells, collected 360 days after TCRalphabeta/CD19-depleted stem cell transplant. This sequence originates from a male patient aged 2-9 years who had a stem cell transplant for acute lymphoblastic leukemia, so the T cells may come from the graft donor.

In DNA form, the CDR3 reads TGCGCCAGCAGACCACAGGGAAGTGAAAAACTGTTTTTT. Its translation: CASRPQGSEKLFF. This rearrangement joins TRBV5-1 to TRBJ1-4; a possible D gene is TRBD1 (6 bases). Germline V gene data show CDR1 as SGHRS and CDR2 as YFSETQ. The CDR3 has 13 amino acids. Trimming cost V 5 bases and J 7 bases, with 12 bases left between them.